This T cell receptor beta chain was captured in a study of OX40 agonist ivuxolimab in advanced cancers. About the study: Males comprised over 80% of the group, whose mean age was approximately 60 years (range about 20 to 79). Study results and limitations: With doses of 0.1 to 3.0 mg/kg, CD4+ and CD8+ blood T cells had undergone clonal expansion by week 6. Some of the lowest clonal expansion was seen in partial responders at 0.1-3.0 mg/kg.

The table came from immunoSEQ multiplex PCR; TCRdb's copy has only in-frame clones and leaves some out. The top ten clones hold under 0.85% of a sample with 90,000 to 130,000 clones, approximately 90% of them seen once. With regard to this clone: No antigen is known for it.

The V and J ends lost 2 bases and 4 bases respectively, with 8 bases between them. The CDR3 spans 12 residues. Germline lookup yields CDR1 GTSNPN and CDR2 SVGIG (reference sequence). The V and J genes are TRBV30 and TRBJ1-1, with D unclear. Sequencing was performed on CD4+ or CD8+ T cells sorted from blood, taken in a trial of the OX40 agonist ivuxolimab. The source is an adult with an advanced solid tumor such as melanoma, head and neck, liver or kidney cancer. In nucleotides, the CDR3 is TGTGCCTGGAGTCAGGTAGGCACTGAAGCTTTCTTT. This translates into CAWSQVGTEAFF.